This TCR beta chain was identified in a study of T cell responses to AZD1222 COVID-19 vaccine. Trimming pared 4 bases from V and 0 bases from J, leaving 7 bases between. CDR3 size: 15 residues. CDR1 is SNHLY, CDR2 FYNNEI, per germline. This clone showed up just once. The antigen remains unidentified. Sequenced by immunoSEQ multiplex PCR; TCRdb stores in-frame clones only, minus some. The sample consists of around 83,000 clones, 70% to 90% of them appearing once. Overall study results and limits: Vaccine-associated CD4 TCRs spanned spike, dominant at 160-218 and 743-854. Just five to seven people given AZD1222 tested seropositive at baseline.

This sample comprised peripheral blood, obtained on day 0 of AZD1222 vaccination. This sequence joins TRBV2 and TRBJ2-6, with D possibly being TRBD1 (5 bases). This TCR came from an adult in good health. The CDR3 protein is CASSGQISGANVLTF. For the CDR3, the DNA is TGTGCCAGCAGTGGACAGATCTCTGGGGCCAACGTCCTGACTTTC. Drawing the rest from reference TRBV2 and TRBJ2-6, the complete variable domain is EPEVTQTPSHQVTQMGQEVILRCVPISNHLYFYWYRQILGQKVEFLVSFYNNEISEKSEIFDDQFSVERPDGSNFTLKIRSTKLEDSAMYFCASSGQISGANVLTFGAGSRLTVL.